This entry describes one T cell receptor beta chain. The antigen is not known. This record belongs to a study of CD8+CD57+ T cells in acquired aplastic anemia. In the study overall: Yields of DNA that came from sorted CD4+ and CD8+ cells averaged about 3.5 ug. Study-wide findings and caveats: No significant difference in CD8+ Simpson's diversity was found between patients and controls. About 30 CD8+ CDR3 sequences occurred in both the patients and the controls.

It was genomic DNA that served as the template for profiling TCR beta VDJ and CDR3. MiXCR, run by TCRdb on the reads, gives a single entry per CDR3 protein. The data show about 270,000 distinct CDR3 sequences, with 56% seen just once and less than 9.5% held by the top ten. This CDR3 has 15 residues. V lost 6 bases and J 1 base, leaving 12 bases between the germline ends. This clonotype was sampled from a human donor with severe aplastic anemia or a healthy control (not recorded which). Sequenced: sorted CD4+, CD8+, or CD8+CD57+ T cells (not recorded which) from PBMCs. V is TRBV12-3 or TRBV12-4 and J is TRBJ2-2, with D possibly TRBD1 on 6 matching bases. This chain's CDR3 is CASSLDSLNTGELFF. CDR3 DNA sequence: TGTGCCAGCAGCCTGGACAGCCTGAACACCGGGGAGCTGTTTTTT.